Below are 8 T cell receptor beta chains sequenced from a single sample in a study of CXCR3-negative and CXCR3-positive naive CD8 T cells. Overall study findings and caveats: Naive cells that were CXCR3-positive had more hydrophobic TRB CDR3s (compared with CXCR3-negative naive cells).

No cognate antigen is known for these TCRs. It was by 5' RACE with UMI labels that the TRB cDNA libraries were prepared. TCRdb reprocessed the 5' RACE reads and keeps a single row for each CDR3 protein, giving no DNA. This sample's clone table lists fewer than 6,500 distinct CDR3 sequences. The sample consisted of naive CXCR3+ CD8+ T cells from blood. Specified subset: CD45RO-CCR7+CD27+CD95- naive CD8+ T cells expressing CXCR3 (TNR3+). Receptors originate from a human donor in good health. Some clones in this sample may be carry-over from other donors' samples.

This clonotype is called medium-sized based on its frequency. This chain's CDR3 is CASSQGEGRGQNEAFF. The genes are TRBV4-2 and TRBJ1-1; TCRdb calls TRBD1, which cannot be checked without DNA. CDR3 size: 16 residues. Germline CDR1 and CDR2: LGHNA and YNFKEQ.

The chain couples TRBV20-1 to TRBJ2-2; TCRdb's D call of TRBD2 is untestable without DNA. CDR1 is DFQATT, CDR2 SNEGSKA, per germline (reference sequence). This CDR3 is built from 16 residues. The chain's CDR3 is CSARDIGLASTGELFF.

This clonotype is identified as medium-sized from frequency. The chain is built from TRBV7-9 and TRBJ1-4; TCRdb returns TRBD1, unconfirmable since there is no DNA. The CDR3 runs to 15 residues. Per germline, CDR1 SEHNR and CDR2 FQNEAQ (reference sequence). The CDR3 sequence is CASSFVPDRNEKLFF. Supplemented by reference TRBV7-9 and TRBJ1-4, the full variable domain reads DTGVSQNPRHKITKRGQNVTFRCDPISEHNRLYWYRQTLGQGPEFLTYFQNEAQLEKSRLLSDRFSAERPKGSFSTLEIQRTEQGDSAMYLCASSFVPDRNEKLFFGSGTQLSVL.

V is TRBV19 and J is TRBJ2-7. There are 13 residues in the CDR3. CDR1 LNHDA and CDR2 SQIVND come from the germline V gene (reference sequence). The CDR3 loop reads CASSIKVTYEQYF.

The chain carries TRBV7-9 and TRBJ2-1. The CDR3 spans 14 residues. CDR1 SEHNR and CDR2 FQNEAQ come from the germline V gene (reference sequence). The CDR3 loop reads CASSLAVVAAEQFF.

The rearrangement joins TRBV7-2 to TRBJ2-3; TCRdb gives TRBD2 as the D gene, but with no DNA this cannot be confirmed. Germline V gene lookup returns CDR1 SGHTA and CDR2 FQGNSA. CDR3 length: 16 amino acids. The CDR3 loop is CASSFSMATEGDTQYF.

This clonotype registers medium-sized by frequency. This sequence joins TRBV7-2 and TRBJ1-1. This CDR3 has 12 amino acids. In germline, CDR1 is SGHTA, CDR2 FQGNSA. CDR3 sequence reads: CASSLYGTEAFF.

Considering frequency, this clonotype is medium-sized. This chain uses TRBV21-1 with TRBJ2-7; TCRdb proposes TRBD1, but this gene call is untestable without DNA. TRBV21-1 represents a pseudogene. The CDR3 contains 13 residues. CDR3: CASRGQGTYEQYF.